This entry concerns a single T cell receptor (beta chain). Study processing details: Scientists estimated how many nucleated cells there were by amplifying reference gene primers. TCRdb keeps only in-frame clones here, not all; method: immunoSEQ multiplex PCR. Clone size and V and J calls were adopted from that table, with D and trimming inferred from the DNA. The sample includes about 160,000 clones, roughly 85% seen only once; the top ten take 3.3%. The data stem from a study of blood T cell repertoires in COVID-19. Study information: From T cells, B-cell-depleted T cells, or PBMCs came the material, which was cDNA or gDNA.

CDR1 and CDR2 from the germline V gene are SNHLY and FYNNEI. This CDR3 comprises 15 residues. V lost 11 bases and J 12 bases, leaving 26 bases between the germline ends. What was sequenced was peripheral blood. The source of this sequence is a human donor with acute or convalescent COVID-19. The donor label of this sample is uncertain. This chain connects TRBV2 to TRBJ1-6, with a tentative D call TRBD1 (5 bases). CDR3 loop: CAWTRTRDFGLPLHF. CDR3 DNA: TGTGCCTGGACAAGGACGCGCGACTTCGGTTTACCCCTCCACTTT.